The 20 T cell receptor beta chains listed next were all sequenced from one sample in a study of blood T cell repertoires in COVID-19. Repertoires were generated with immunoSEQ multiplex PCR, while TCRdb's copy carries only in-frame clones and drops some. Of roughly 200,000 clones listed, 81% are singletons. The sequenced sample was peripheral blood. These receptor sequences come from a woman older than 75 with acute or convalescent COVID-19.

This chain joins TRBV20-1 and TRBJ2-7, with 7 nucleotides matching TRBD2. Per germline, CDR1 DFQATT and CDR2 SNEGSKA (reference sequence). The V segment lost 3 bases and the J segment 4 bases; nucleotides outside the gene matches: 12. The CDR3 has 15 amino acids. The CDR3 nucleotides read TGCAGTGCTAGTCGCAGCGGGAACGGAAGGTACGAGCAGTACTTC. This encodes CSASRSGNGRYEQYF.

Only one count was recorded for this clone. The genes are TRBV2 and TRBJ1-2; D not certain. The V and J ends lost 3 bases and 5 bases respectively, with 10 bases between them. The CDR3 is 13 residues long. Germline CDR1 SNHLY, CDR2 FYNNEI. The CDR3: CASSDSGLYGYTF. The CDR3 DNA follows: TGTGCCAGCAGTGACTCGGGGTTGTATGGCTACACCTTC. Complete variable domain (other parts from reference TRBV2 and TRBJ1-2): EPEVTQTPSHQVTQMGQEVILRCVPISNHLYFYWYRQILGQKVEFLVSFYNNEISEKSEIFDDQFSVERPDGSNFTLKIRSTKLEDSAMYFCASSDSGLYGYTFGSGTRLTVV.

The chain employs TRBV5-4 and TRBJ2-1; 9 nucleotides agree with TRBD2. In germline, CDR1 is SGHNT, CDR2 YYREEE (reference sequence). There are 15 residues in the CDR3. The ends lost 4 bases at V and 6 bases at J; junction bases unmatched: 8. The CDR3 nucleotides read TGTGCCAGCAGCGATAGCGGGGGTTTTTTCAATGAGCAGTTCTTC. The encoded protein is CASSDSGGFFNEQFF.

This chain's CDR3 is CASNLGQGGEQYF. The CDR3 bases are TGCGCCAGCAACCTAGGACAGGGTGGAGAGCAGTACTTC. The chain uses TRBV10-1 and TRBJ2-7, with 8 bases lining up with TRBD1. CDR3 size: 13 residues. Trimming at V came to 7 bases and at J to 7 bases, leaving 9 bases not matched to a gene. The germline gives CDR1 WNHNN, CDR2 SYGVQD (reference sequence).

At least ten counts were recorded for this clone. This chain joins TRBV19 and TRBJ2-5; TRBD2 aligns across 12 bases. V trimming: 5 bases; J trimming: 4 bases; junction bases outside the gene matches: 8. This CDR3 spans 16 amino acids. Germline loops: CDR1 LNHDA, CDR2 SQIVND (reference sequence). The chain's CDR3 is CASSFGLAGLSETQYF. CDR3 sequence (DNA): TGTGCCAGTAGTTTCGGACTAGCGGGACTTTCAGAGACCCAGTACTTC.

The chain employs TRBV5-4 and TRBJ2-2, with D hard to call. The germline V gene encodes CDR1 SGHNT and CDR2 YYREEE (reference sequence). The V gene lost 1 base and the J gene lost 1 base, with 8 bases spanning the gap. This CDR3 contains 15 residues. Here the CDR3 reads CASSLTSLNTGELFF. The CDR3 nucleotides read TGTGCCAGCAGCTTGACGAGCTTGAACACCGGGGAGCTGTTTTTT.

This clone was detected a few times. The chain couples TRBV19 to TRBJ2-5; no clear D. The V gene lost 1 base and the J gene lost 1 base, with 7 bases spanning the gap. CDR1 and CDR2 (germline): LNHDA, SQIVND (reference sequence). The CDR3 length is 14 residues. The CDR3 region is CASSIGTAQETQYF. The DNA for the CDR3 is TGTGCCAGTAGTATAGGAACAGCCCAAGAGACCCAGTACTTC.

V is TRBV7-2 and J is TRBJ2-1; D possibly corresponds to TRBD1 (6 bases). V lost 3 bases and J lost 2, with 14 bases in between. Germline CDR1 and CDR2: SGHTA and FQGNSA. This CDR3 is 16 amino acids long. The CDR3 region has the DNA TGTGCCAGCAGCTTGGTTCGGACAGTAACCTACAATGAGCAGTTCTTC. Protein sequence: CASSLVRTVTYNEQFF.

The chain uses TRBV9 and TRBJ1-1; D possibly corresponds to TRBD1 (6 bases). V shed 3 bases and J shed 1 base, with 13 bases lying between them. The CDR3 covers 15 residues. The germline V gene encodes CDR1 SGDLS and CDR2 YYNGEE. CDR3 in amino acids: CASSGSGGQNTEAFF. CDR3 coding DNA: TGTGCCAGCAGCGGGAGTGGGGGACAGAACACTGAAGCTTTCTTT.

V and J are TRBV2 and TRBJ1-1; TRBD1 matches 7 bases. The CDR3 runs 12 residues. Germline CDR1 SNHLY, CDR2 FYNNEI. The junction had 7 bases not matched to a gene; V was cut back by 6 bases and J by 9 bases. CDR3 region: CASRSGTAKAFF. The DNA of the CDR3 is TGTGCCAGCAGGTCCGGGACAGCCAAAGCTTTCTTT.

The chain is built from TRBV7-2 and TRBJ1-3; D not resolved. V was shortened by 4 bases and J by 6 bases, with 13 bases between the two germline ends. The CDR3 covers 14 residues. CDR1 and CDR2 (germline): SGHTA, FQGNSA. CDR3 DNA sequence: TGTGCCAGCAGCTCCCCCCCCCTAGTAAACACCATATATTTT. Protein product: CASSSPPLVNTIYF.

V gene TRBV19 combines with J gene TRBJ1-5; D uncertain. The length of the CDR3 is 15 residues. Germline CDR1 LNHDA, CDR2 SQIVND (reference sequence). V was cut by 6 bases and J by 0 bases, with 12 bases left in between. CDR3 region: CASSMGGGSNQPQHF. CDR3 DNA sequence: TGTGCCAGTAGCATGGGAGGCGGTAGCAATCAGCCCCAGCATTTT.

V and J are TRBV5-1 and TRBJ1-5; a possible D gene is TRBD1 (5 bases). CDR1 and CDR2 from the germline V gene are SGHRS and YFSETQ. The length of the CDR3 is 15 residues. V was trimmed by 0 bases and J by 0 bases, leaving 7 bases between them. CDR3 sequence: CASSLEGYSNQPQHF. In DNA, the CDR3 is TGCGCCAGCAGCTTGGAGGGGTATAGCAATCAGCCCCAGCATTTT. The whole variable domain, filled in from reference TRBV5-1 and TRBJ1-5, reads KAGVTQTPRYLIKTRGQQVTLSCSPISGHRSVSWYQQTPGQGLQFLFEYFSETQRNKGNFPGRFSGRQFSNSRSEMNVSTLELGDSALYLCASSLEGYSNQPQHFGDGTRLSIL.

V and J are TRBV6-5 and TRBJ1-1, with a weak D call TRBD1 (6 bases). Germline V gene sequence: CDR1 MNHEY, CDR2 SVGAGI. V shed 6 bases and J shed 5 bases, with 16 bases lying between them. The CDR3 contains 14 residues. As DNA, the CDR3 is TGTGCCAGCAGGTTCCAGGGGTTTAGGACTGAAGCTTTCTTT. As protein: CASRFQGFRTEAFF.

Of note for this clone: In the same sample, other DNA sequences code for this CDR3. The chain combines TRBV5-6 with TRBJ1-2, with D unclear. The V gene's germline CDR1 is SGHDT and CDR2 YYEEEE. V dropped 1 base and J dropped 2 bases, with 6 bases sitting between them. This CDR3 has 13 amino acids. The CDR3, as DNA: TGTGCCAGCAGCTTGAGTCAGAACTATGGCTACACCTTC. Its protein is CASSLSQNYGYTF. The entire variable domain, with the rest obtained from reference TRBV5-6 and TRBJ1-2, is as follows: DAGVTQSPTHLIKTRGQQVTLRCSPKSGHDTVSWYQQALGQGPQFIFQYYEEEERQRGNFPDRFSGHQFPNYSSELNVNALLLGDSALYLCASSLSQNYGYTFGSGTRLTVV.

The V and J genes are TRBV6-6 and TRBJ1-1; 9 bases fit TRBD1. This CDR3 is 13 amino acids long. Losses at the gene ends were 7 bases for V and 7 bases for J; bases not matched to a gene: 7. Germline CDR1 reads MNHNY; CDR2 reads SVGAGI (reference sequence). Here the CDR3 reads CASNSDRGLEAFF. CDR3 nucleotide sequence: TGTGCCAGCAACTCGGACAGGGGACTTGAAGCTTTCTTT.

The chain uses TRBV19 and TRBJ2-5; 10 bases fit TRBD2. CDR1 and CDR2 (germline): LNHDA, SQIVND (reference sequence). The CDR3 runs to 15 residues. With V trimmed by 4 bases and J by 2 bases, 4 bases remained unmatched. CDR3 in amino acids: CASSKGLALQETQYF. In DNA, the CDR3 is TGTGCCAGTAGTAAGGGACTAGCGTTGCAAGAGACCCAGTACTTC.

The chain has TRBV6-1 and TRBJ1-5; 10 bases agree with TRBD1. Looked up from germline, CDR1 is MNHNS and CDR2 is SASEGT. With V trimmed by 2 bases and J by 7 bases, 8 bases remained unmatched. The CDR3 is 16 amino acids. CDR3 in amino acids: CASSEPGQGFLQPQHF. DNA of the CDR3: TGTGCCAGCAGTGAACCGGGACAGGGGTTCTTGCAGCCCCAGCATTTT.

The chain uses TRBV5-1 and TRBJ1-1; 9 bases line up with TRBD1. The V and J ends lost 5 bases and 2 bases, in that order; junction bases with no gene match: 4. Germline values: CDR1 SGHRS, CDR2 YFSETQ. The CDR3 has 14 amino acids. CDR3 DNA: TGCGCCAGCAGACCACAGGGGGCCAACACTGAAGCTTTCTTT. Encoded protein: CASRPQGANTEAFF. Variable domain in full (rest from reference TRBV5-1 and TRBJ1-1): KAGVTQTPRYLIKTRGQQVTLSCSPISGHRSVSWYQQTPGQGLQFLFEYFSETQRNKGNFPGRFSGRQFSNSRSEMNVSTLELGDSALYLCASRPQGANTEAFFGQGTRLTVV.

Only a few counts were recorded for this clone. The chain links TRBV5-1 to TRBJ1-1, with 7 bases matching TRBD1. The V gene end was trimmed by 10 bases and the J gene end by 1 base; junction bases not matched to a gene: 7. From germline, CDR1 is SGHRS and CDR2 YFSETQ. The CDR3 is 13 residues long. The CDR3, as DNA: TGCGCCGCCCGGACAGGTCAGAACACTGAAGCTTTCTTT. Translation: CAARTGQNTEAFF.